This T cell receptor (beta chain) was retrieved from a study of blood T cell repertoires in COVID-19. The assay was immunoSEQ multiplex PCR, and TCRdb's table has in-frame clones only and misses some. The data show some 200,000 clones, almost 80% seen once. Germline V gene data show CDR1 as SNHLY and CDR2 as FYNNEI. Between the trimmed V and J ends, which lost 0 bases and 1 base, there was a span of 15 bases. The CDR3 totals 17 residues. The V gene is TRBV2, the J gene TRBJ1-2, with D maybe TRBD1 (6 bases). The TCR originated in a woman aged 70-85 years with acute or convalescent COVID-19. The sequencing sample was made of peripheral blood. CDR3 residues: CASSEARDIRINYGYTF. The CDR3 coding sequence is TGTGCCAGCAGTGAAGCGAGGGACATTAGGATTAACTATGGCTACACCTTC.